This T cell receptor beta chain was recorded in a study of shared clonotypes between healthy human individuals. V lost 7 bases to trimming and J lost 1 base, with 10 bases between them. The germline V gene encodes CDR1 MGHDK and CDR2 SYGVNS. The CDR3 length is 14 residues. The repertoire was sequenced with immunoSEQ multiplex PCR; TCRdb's copy has only in-frame clones and lacks some. The sample lists 2 million to 3 million clones, approximately 94% occurring once. Details on this clone: Its antigen is as yet unknown.

General observations from the study: Naive CD4 clonotypes overlapped across a few donors at about 5.2%. The diversity represented, both genetic and in exposure history, was limited by few donors. Against clonotypes common to all four donors, non-shared ones had lower generation probabilities.

The healthy adult donors were HIV-negative and reported no recent acute infections or vaccinations. The source of this sequence is a man aged 18-30 years in good health. Some clones in this sample may be carry-over from other donors' samples. The chain uses TRBV25-1 and TRBJ2-2; D call uncertain. What was sequenced was naive CD4+ T cells from PBMCs. Subset defined: CD45RA+ positively selected. The DNA of the CDR3 is TGTGCCAGCATCGTGAGGCGGAACACCGGGGAGCTGTTTTTT. This gives the protein CASIVRRNTGELFF.